The entry that follows covers one TCR beta chain sequence. Its target is unknown. This sample stems from a study of OX40 agonist ivuxolimab in advanced cancers. Whole-study context: Earlier treatment with anti-PD-1, anti-PD-L1 or anti-CTLA-4 was permitted, and 30% to 40% had received some. Findings of the study overall: Part of the nonresponder group also had normalized T-cell clonal expansion that was low. In the expanded peripheral T cells, antigen specificity was never determined.

The V gene lost 0 bases and the J gene lost 4 bases, with 12 bases spanning the gap. This CDR3 contains 15 residues. The germline V gene has CDR1 LGHNA and CDR2 YNFKEQ. People who had autoimmune disease history or systemic immunosuppression were excluded. The method was immunoSEQ multiplex PCR; TCRdb's version includes in-frame clones alone and lacks a portion of them. Of under 75,000 clones in the sample, more than 85% were seen once. The chain joins TRBV4-2 to TRBJ1-2, with D perhaps TRBD1 (5 bases). The receptor comes from an adult with an advanced solid tumor such as melanoma, head and neck, liver or kidney cancer. The sequences come from CD4+ or CD8+ T cells sorted from blood, collected in a trial of the OX40 agonist ivuxolimab. The CDR3 DNA reads as TGTGCCAGCAGCCAAGAAGGTTCAGGGAGCTATGGCTACACCTTC. It translates to CASSQEGSGSYGYTF.